This T cell receptor (beta chain) derives from a study of blood T cells in healthy people across ages. Study-wide results and limits: As age increased, TCR beta diversity per million T cells fell in a roughly linear fashion.

Donor samples were obtained from healthy Caucasian individuals from Russia, aged about 6 to 95. With a J-beta primer mix and a sample-barcoded 5' primer, a second PCR ran roughly 6 to 11 cycles. TCRdb ran MiXCR on the 5' RACE reads and lists one entry per CDR3 protein. Of roughly 1,500,000 distinct CDR3 sequences in the sample, around 36% are singletons; the top ten hold over 9%. With 4 bases clipped from V and 6 bases from J, the junction kept 6 bases outside the gene matches. CDR3 length equals 14 residues. CDR1 is LGHDT, CDR2 YNNKEL, per germline (reference sequence). Notes on this clonotype: Its cognate antigen is unknown.

Sequenced sample: blood. V is TRBV3-1 and J is TRBJ2-1; 7 nucleotides agree with TRBD1. The TCR sequence derives from a woman aged 25-40 years in good health. The CDR3 region is CASSRIQGVNEQFF. The CDR3 region has the DNA TGTGCCAGCAGCCGCATCCAGGGGGTCAATGAGCAGTTCTTC.